This T cell receptor (beta chain) was identified in a study of T cell responses to AZD1222 COVID-19 vaccine. The CDR3 contains 13 residues. CDR1 and CDR2 from the germline V gene are SGHVS and FQNEAQ. The V end lost 5 bases, the J end lost 1 base, and 8 bases lay between the germline ends. Comments on this clone: Its antigen is currently unknown.

Assay: immunoSEQ multiplex PCR; the TCRdb copy retains only in-frame clones and omits some. The sample yields 100,000 to 140,000 clones, 87% seen once. Study results and caveats: A mostly white British donor set with more females was recruited, and clonal diversity was possibly underestimated. There were vaccine-associated CD4 TCRs across spike, dominant at 160-218 and 743-854. Within unmutated variant regions lay the reported targets of nearly half of spike-specific TCRs. Scientists sampled the repertoires only once the peak T cell response had passed.

Source: peripheral blood, taken 28 days after the second AZD1222 dose. The sequence came from an adult who received the AZD1222 COVID-19 vaccine. The gene calls are TRBV7-8 and TRBJ1-1; no reliable D call. The CDR3 sequence is CASSNPPNTEAFF. The CDR3 DNA is TGTGCCAGCAGCAATCCTCCGAACACTGAAGCTTTCTTT.